These 9 T cell receptor beta chains were all obtained from the same sample, sequenced in a study of regulatory T cells in long-lasting Graves disease. Documented time point: newly diagnosed GD, antithyroid drugs for less than 3 months. The TCR library was prepared using RNA isolated from PBMCs. Combining iRepertoire HTBI primers with Arm-PCR of CDR3 regions, the authors built TCR beta libraries. Via MiXCR, TCRdb re-called the multiplex PCR reads, giving one row per CDR3 protein. This table has roughly 510,000 distinct CDR3 sequences, about 16% appearing once. Another study also made use of these data, one on T cells in Graves' hyperthyroidism and ophthalmopathy.

The material sequenced was peripheral blood mononuclear cells (PBMCs), taken at new diagnosis, from a patient treated with antithyroid drugs. Every receptor here comes from a man between 18 and 29 years old with Graves disease.

The genes are TRBV29-1 and TRBJ2-7, with D uncertain. From germline, CDR1 is SQVTM and CDR2 ANQGSEA. The CDR3 has 13 amino acids. V lost 6 bases and J 1 base, leaving 13 bases between the germline ends. The CDR3 reads CSVKMQRSYEQYF. The CDR3 coding sequence is TGCAGCGTCAAGATGCAGAGGTCCTACGAGCAGTACTTC.

This clonotype was seen repeatedly, ten times or more. This chain links TRBV10-3 with TRBJ1-5; D unresolved. The germline CDR1 and CDR2 sequences are ENHRY and SYGVKD. V was pared by 0 bases and J by 4 bases, with 13 bases between. The CDR3 spans 16 residues. The CDR3 region has the DNA TGTGCCATCAGTGAGTCGATGGGTATCGGGAATCAGCCCCAGCATTTT. It specifies CAISESMGIGNQPQHF.

There are a few counts of this clonotype. The chain is built from TRBV20-1 and TRBJ2-3; D uncertain. The V gene lost 3 bases and the J gene lost 3 bases, with 10 bases spanning the gap. This CDR3 has 13 amino acids. Germline CDR1 is DFQATT and CDR2 is SNEGSKA (reference sequence). The CDR3 region is CSAREIGTDTQYF. Here the CDR3 DNA reads TGCAGTGCTAGGGAGATAGGAACAGATACGCAGTATTTT.

This clonotype appeared many times. The chain is built from TRBV6-1 and TRBJ2-3, with 8 bases lining up with TRBD2. The CDR3 runs 16 residues. CDR1 MNHNS and CDR2 SASEGT come from the germline V gene. V gave up 5 bases and J gave up 4 bases; unmatched junction bases: 11. CDR3 in amino acids: CASSTHSGMSSDTQYF. CDR3 nucleotide sequence: TGTGCCAGCAGTACCCATAGCGGGATGTCTTCAGATACGCAGTATTTT.

Ten or more counts support this clonotype. This rearrangement joins TRBV11-1 to TRBJ1-5; no firm D call. The CDR3 runs to 13 residues. Trimming shortened V by 8 bases and J by 5 bases, and 13 bases separated the two germline ends. The germline gives CDR1 SGHAT, CDR2 FQDESV (reference sequence). CDR3 DNA: TGTGCCAGCTCAACGGGTGGTGATCAGCCCCAGCATTTT. Its translation: CASSTGGDQPQHF.

This clonotype was counted at least ten times. The CDR3 sequence: CASSLTGFSSYEQYF. CDR3 nucleotides: TGTGCCAGCAGTTTAACGGGCTTTAGCTCCTACGAGCAGTACTTC. The chain is built from TRBV27 and TRBJ2-7; D remains unclear. V was shortened by 2 bases and J by 0 bases, with 11 bases between the two germline ends. Germline CDR1 MNHEY, CDR2 SMNVEV (reference sequence). This CDR3 is 15 amino acids long.

The table lists this clonotype with many counts. The V gene is TRBV28, the J gene TRBJ2-3; no clear D. With 5 bases removed from V and 1 base from J, the gap between germline ends came to 13 bases. CDR3 length equals 15 residues. CDR1 MDHEN and CDR2 SYDVKM come from the germline V gene. This chain's CDR3 is CASSVGGRRTDTQYF. The CDR3 DNA reads as TGTGCCAGCAGTGTCGGCGGCCGACGCACAGATACGCAGTATTTT.

Only one count was recorded for this clonotype. This may stem from a read error, because a much larger clone lies one nucleotide away. A read error is likely, as this CDR3 ends without the conserved phenylalanine or tryptophan. It is unclear where the CDR3 begins or ends on the DNA, so no DNA is shown, and the CDR3 is as TCRdb lists it. The gene calls are TRBV3-1 and TRBJ1-2. Germline V lookup: CDR1 LGHDT, CDR2 YNNKEL (reference sequence). The CDR3 length is 15 residues, termini included. CDR3 residues: CASRRSEGSYGYSTL.

V gene TRBV2 combines with J gene TRBJ2-1; TRBD2 is a possible D gene (6 bases). The length of the CDR3 is 16 residues. Trimming pared 2 bases from V and 7 bases from J, leaving 18 bases between. Germline V gene data show CDR1 as SNHLY and CDR2 as FYNNEI. The CDR3 sequence is CASSENGAGNGNEQFF. DNA for the CDR3: TGTGCCAGCAGTGAAAATGGGGCGGGGAACGGAAATGAGCAGTTCTTC.